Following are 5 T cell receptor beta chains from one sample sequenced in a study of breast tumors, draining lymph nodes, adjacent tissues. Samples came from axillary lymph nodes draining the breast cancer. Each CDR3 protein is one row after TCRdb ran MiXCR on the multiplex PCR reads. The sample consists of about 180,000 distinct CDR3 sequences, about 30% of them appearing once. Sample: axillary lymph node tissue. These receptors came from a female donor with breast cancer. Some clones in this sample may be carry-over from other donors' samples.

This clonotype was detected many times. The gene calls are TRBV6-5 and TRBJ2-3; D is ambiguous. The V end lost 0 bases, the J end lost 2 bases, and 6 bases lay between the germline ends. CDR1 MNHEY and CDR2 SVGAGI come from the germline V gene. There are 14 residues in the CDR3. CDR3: CASSYSGATDTQYF. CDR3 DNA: TGTGCCAGCAGTTACTCTGGCGCCACAGATACGCAGTATTTT.

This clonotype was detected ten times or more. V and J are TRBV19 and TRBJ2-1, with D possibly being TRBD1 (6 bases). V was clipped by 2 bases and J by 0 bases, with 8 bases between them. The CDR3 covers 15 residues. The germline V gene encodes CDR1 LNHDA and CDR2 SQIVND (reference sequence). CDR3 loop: CASSITGSSYNEQFF. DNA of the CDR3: TGTGCCAGTAGTATAACAGGGAGCTCCTACAATGAGCAGTTCTTC.

The CDR3 reads CSARGGQTYEQYF. CDR3 nucleotides: TGCAGTGCTCGGGGGGGGCAGACCTACGAGCAGTACTTC. The chain couples TRBV20-1 to TRBJ2-7; 8 nucleotides match TRBD2. This CDR3 is 13 amino acids long. In germline, CDR1 is DFQATT, CDR2 SNEGSKA (reference sequence). After removal of 5 bases from V and 2 bases from J, the junction contained 5 bases not matched to a gene.

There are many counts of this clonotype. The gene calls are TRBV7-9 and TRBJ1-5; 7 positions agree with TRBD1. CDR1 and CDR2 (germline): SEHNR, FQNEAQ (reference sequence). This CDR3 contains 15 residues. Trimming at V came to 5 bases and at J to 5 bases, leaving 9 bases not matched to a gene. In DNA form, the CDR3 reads TGTGCCAGCAGCGCAGGGGGTTACCTTGATCAGCCCCAGCATTTT. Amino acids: CASSAGGYLDQPQHF. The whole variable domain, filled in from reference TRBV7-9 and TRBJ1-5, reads DTGVSQNPRHKITKRGQNVTFRCDPISEHNRLYWYRQTLGQGPEFLTYFQNEAQLEKSRLLSDRFSAERPKGSFSTLEIQRTEQGDSAMYLCASSAGGYLDQPQHFGDGTRLSIL.

CDR3 DNA: TGTGCCAGCAGCTTAATGACCTCTAATTCACCCCTCCACTTT. As protein: CASSLMTSNSPLHF. The chain employs TRBV7-3 and TRBJ1-6, with D uncertain. The germline CDR1 and CDR2 sequences are SGHTA and FQGTGA. Trimming took off 1 base at V and 6 bases at J, with 7 bases between the two ends. The CDR3 is made up of 14 amino acids.